Following are 3 T cell receptor beta chains from one sample sequenced in a study of low-dose radiotherapy and immunotherapy resistance in tumors. Documented time point: after trial treatment. Treatment indicated: LDRT plus nivolumab, ipilimumab, low-dose cyclophosphamide and aspirin (RACIN trial). First-strand cDNA used TRAV- and TRBV-specific primers, covering alpha and beta chains. The authors amplified TCRs for 20 to 25 PCR cycles with a constant-region primer and a V-primer adapter. TCRdb fed the reads into MiXCR, producing one record per CDR3 protein. The profile shows about 100,000 distinct CDR3 sequences, less than 25% of them singletons. Sequenced material: PBMCs, taken after low-dose radiotherapy plus immunotherapy. These receptors were taken from a male donor with prostate cancer.

This clonotype appeared many times. The chain is built from TRBV11-2 and TRBJ2-3; D uncertain. The V end lost 1 base, the J end lost 0 bases, and 8 bases lay between the germline ends. The CDR3 has 15 residues. Germline CDR1 is SGHAT and CDR2 is FQNNGV. The CDR3, as DNA: TGTGCCAGCAGCTTAGTTGTAGGAAGCACAGATACGCAGTATTTT. Its protein product is CASSLVVGSTDTQYF.

This clonotype came up many times. The chain combines TRBV6-6 with TRBJ2-5; D is ambiguous. V shed 6 bases and J shed 2 bases, with 7 bases lying between them. The CDR3 contains 12 residues. Germline CDR1 reads MNHNY; CDR2 reads SVGAGI (reference sequence). CDR3: CASSLPQETQYF. The CDR3 bases are TGTGCCAGCAGCCTCCCACAAGAGACCCAGTACTTC.

In its sample, this clonotype was seen many times. V gene TRBV7-9 combines with J gene TRBJ2-1, with D maybe TRBD1 (6 bases). From germline, CDR1 is SEHNR and CDR2 FQNEAQ (reference sequence). Trimming removed 1 base from V and 0 bases from J, with 13 bases in between. The CDR3 spans 17 residues. This CDR3 is CASSLGGPIISYNEQFF. The CDR3 DNA reads TGTGCCAGCAGCTTAGGGGGGCCGATAATCTCCTACAATGAGCAGTTCTTC.